Presented here are 8 T cell receptor beta chains from one specimen sequenced in a study of vaccination and CD4 T cells after COVID-19. Sample treatment: approximately nine-day PBMC culture with coronavirus spike peptide pools or control peptides (ViraFEST assay). The study sequenced cultured CD4+ T cell DNA using the Oncomine TCR Beta short-read assay. TCRdb re-analysed the PCR reads in MiXCR, keeping a single row per CDR3 protein. The sample has thousands of distinct CDR3 sequences, approximately 80% seen once. Their target antigens are unknown. Specimen: CD4+ T cells from blood, cultured in vitro. Receptors originate from a human donor who had recovered from COVID-19.

The rearrangement links TRBV20-1 to TRBJ1-1; tentatively, D is TRBD1 (5 bases). V was cut by 5 bases and J by 0 bases, with 10 bases left in between. The germline V gene encodes CDR1 DFQATT and CDR2 SNEGSKA (reference sequence). The CDR3 has 13 amino acids. CDR3 in DNA: TGCAGTGCTTCCGGACAACTGAACACTGAAGCTTTCTTT. Translation gives CSASGQLNTEAFF.

This clonotype was counted a few times. The chain joins TRBV15 to TRBJ1-2; D unresolved. The V end lost 1 base, the J end lost 5 bases, and 11 bases lay between the germline ends. CDR3 length equals 14 residues. Germline V gene lookup returns CDR1 LNHNV and CDR2 YYDKDF (reference sequence). This chain's CDR3 is CATSRGAEGYGYTF. CDR3 sequence (DNA): TGTGCCACCAGCAGAGGAGCCGAAGGTTATGGCTACACCTTC.

The genes are TRBV5-4 and TRBJ2-5; 9 bases are a match to TRBD2. After removal of 3 bases from V and 7 bases from J, the junction contained 10 bases not matched to a gene. CDR3 length: 15 amino acids. CDR1 and CDR2 from the germline V gene are SGHNT and YYREEE (reference sequence). The CDR3 coding sequence is TGTGCCAGCAGCTCCAGCGGGGGGCATGGCGGGACCCAGTACTTC. Protein product: CASSSSGGHGGTQYF.

This CDR3 is CASSESQGENSPLHF. CDR3 bases: TGTGCCAGCAGTGAGTCACAGGGCGAGAATTCACCCCTCCACTTT. The chain carries TRBV6-4 and TRBJ1-6; D is possibly TRBD1 (6 bases). V was clipped by 3 bases and J by 7 bases, with 13 bases between them. Germline V gene sequence: CDR1 MRHNA, CDR2 SNTAGT. This CDR3 comprises 15 residues.

Here the CDR3 reads CASSLGNSGANVLTF. Written as DNA, the CDR3 is TGTGCCAGCAGTTTAGGGAACTCTGGGGCCAACGTCCTGACTTTC. The J gene is TRBJ2-6, the V gene TRBV28; the D is unclear. This CDR3 is 15 amino acids long. The germline V gene encodes CDR1 MDHEN and CDR2 SYDVKM. The V end was cut by 2 bases, the J end by 0 bases, with 5 bases between.

The chain recombines TRBV24-1 with TRBJ2-3; D not certain. The V gene lost 4 bases and the J gene lost 8 bases, with 6 bases spanning the gap. The CDR3 length is 11 residues. Germline values: CDR1 KGHDR, CDR2 SFDVKD. CDR3 nucleotide sequence: TGTGCCACCAGTGACTCGGCTACGCAGTATTTT. The encoded protein is CATSDSATQYF.

The chain couples TRBV20-1 to TRBJ1-6, with 9 bases fitting TRBD1. The CDR3 contains 13 residues. V was clipped by 6 bases and J by 8 bases; unmatched bases: 5. Germline lookup yields CDR1 DFQATT and CDR2 SNEGSKA (reference sequence). The CDR3 loop reads CSANRGQDSPLHF. CDR3 sequence (DNA): TGCAGTGCCAACAGGGGGCAGGATTCACCCCTCCACTTT.

V is TRBV27 and J is TRBJ1-2, with 9 bases matching TRBD1. Looked up from germline, CDR1 is MNHEY and CDR2 is SMNVEV (reference sequence). Trimming cost V 5 bases and J 0 bases; bases outside gene matches: 7. This CDR3 region has 16 residues. Here the CDR3 DNA reads TGTGCCAGCAGTACCTCACAGGGGGCCGCTAACTATGGCTACACCTTC. Protein product: CASSTSQGAANYGYTF.